This entry lists 14 T cell receptor beta chains sequenced from one sample in a study of shared clonotypes between healthy human individuals. Profiled with immunoSEQ multiplex PCR; TCRdb holds only in-frame clones, not every one. The profile shows about 980,000 clones, around 80% of them singletons. The source material was memory CD4+ T cells sorted from blood. The subset is: CD45RA-negative fraction. These receptors all come from a man between 18 and 35 years old in good health.

The chain is built from TRBV5-6 and TRBJ1-3; 8 bases fit TRBD1. V trimming: 2 bases; J trimming: 4 bases; junction bases outside the gene matches: 8. This CDR3 has 16 residues. The germline gives CDR1 SGHDT, CDR2 YYEEEE. The chain's CDR3 is CASSFRDRTFGNTIYF. In DNA, the CDR3 is TGTGCCAGCAGCTTCCGGGACAGGACATTCGGAAACACCATATATTTT.

CDR3 sequence (DNA): TGTGCCAGCCACTCCCCGGGACAGGGTCGAAGTGAGCAGTTCTTC. Translation gives CASHSPGQGRSEQFF. The chain links TRBV28 to TRBJ2-1; 9 bases agree with TRBD1. V shed 8 bases, J shed 9 bases, and the junction held 14 bases outside the gene matches. Per the germline V gene, CDR1 is MDHEN and CDR2 is SYDVKM. The CDR3 loop spans 15 amino acids.

The chain joins TRBV30 to TRBJ1-5; no clear D. V was cut by 0 bases and J by 3 bases, with 6 bases left in between. The CDR3 sequence is 13 residues long. Germline V gene lookup returns CDR1 GTSNPN and CDR2 SVGIG (reference sequence). This CDR3 is CAWSVTVNQPQHF. In nucleotides, the CDR3 is TGTGCCTGGAGTGTAACGGTCAATCAGCCCCAGCATTTT. The full variable domain, in which reference TRBV30 and TRBJ1-5 provide the parts outside the CDR3, is SQTIHQWPATLVQPVGSPLSLECTVEGTSNPNLYWYRQAAGRGLQLLFYSVGIGQISSEVPQNLSASRPQDRQFILSSKKLLLSDSGFYLCAWSVTVNQPQHFGDGTRLSIL.

In its sample, this clone was seen a few times. The gene calls are TRBV9 and TRBJ1-4; possible D gene TRBD1, 6 bases. CDR1 and CDR2 (germline): SGDLS, YYNGEE. The germline V and J ends were trimmed by 6 bases and 3 bases, with 15 bases remaining between them. The CDR3 totals 15 residues. The CDR3 protein is CASNAGDGSNEKLFF. The DNA for the CDR3 is TGTGCCAGCAACGCAGGGGATGGGTCTAATGAAAAACTGTTTTTT.

The chain combines TRBV7-3 with TRBJ1-2; D not resolved. CDR1 and CDR2 (germline): SGHTA, FQGTGA. CDR3 size: 13 residues. The V and J ends lost 4 bases and 13 bases respectively, with 19 bases between them. The CDR3 nucleotides read TGTGCCAGCAGCTCCGGACCTACAGAACGGGGCACCTTC. Translated: CASSSGPTERGTF.

The J gene is TRBJ2-7, the V gene TRBV25-1; TRBD2 matches at 8 bases. V dropped 1 base and J dropped 6; count of bases not matched to a gene: 14. Germline loops: CDR1 MGHDK, CDR2 SYGVNS. The CDR3 runs 17 residues. The CDR3 nucleotides read TGTGCCAGCAGTGAATCCCAAATGAGCGGGGGTAAGGGCGAGCAGTACTTC. Protein: CASSESQMSGGKGEQYF.

This clone has a single count. The chain joins TRBV28 to TRBJ2-7, with 9 bases matching TRBD1. CDR3 size: 13 residues. Germline CDR1 and CDR2: MDHEN and SYDVKM. Trimming at V came to 7 bases and at J to 4 bases, leaving 5 bases not matched to a gene. CDR3 in DNA: TGTGCCAGCATTGGACAGGGGTGGTACGAGCAGTACTTC. It encodes CASIGQGWYEQYF.

This chain connects TRBV30 to TRBJ1-2; the match to TRBD1 covers 7 bases. There are 13 residues in the CDR3. With 4 bases clipped from V and 8 bases from J, the junction kept 10 bases outside the gene matches. Germline assignment: CDR1 GTSNPN and CDR2 SVGIG (reference sequence). CDR3 sequence: CAWTNARGEGYTF. The CDR3 region has the DNA TGTGCCTGGACTAATGCCAGGGGGGAGGGCTACACCTTC.

In its sample, this clone was seen a few times. The chain has TRBV7-2 and TRBJ2-3, with 10 positions matching TRBD2. Germline V gene data show CDR1 as SGHTA and CDR2 as FQGNSA. This CDR3 has 16 amino acids. The V and J ends lost 4 bases and 7 bases, in that order; junction bases with no gene match: 11. CDR3 coding DNA: TGTGCCAGCAGCTCGCCAACTAGCGGGAATATTTATACGCAGTATTTT. This codes for CASSSPTSGNIYTQYF.

V usage is TRBV7-2 and J usage is TRBJ1-5, with D unclear. This CDR3 spans 15 amino acids. The germline gives CDR1 SGHTA, CDR2 FQGNSA. The V and J ends lost 1 base and 0 bases respectively, with 7 bases between them. CDR3 amino acids: CASSLDWGSNQPQHF. CDR3 DNA sequence: TGTGCCAGCAGCTTAGATTGGGGTAGCAATCAGCCCCAGCATTTT.

This clone was seen a handful of times. The sample contains more than one DNA sequence encoding this CDR3. The chain links TRBV19 to TRBJ1-2; D is unresolved. Trimming shortened V by 6 bases and J by 2 bases, and 7 bases separated the two germline ends. There are 12 residues in the CDR3. The germline gives CDR1 LNHDA, CDR2 SQIVND (reference sequence). The CDR3, as DNA: TGTGCCAGTAGGACACAGAACTATGGCTACACCTTC. Its protein product is CASRTQNYGYTF.

This clone occurred a few times. A clone one base away is much larger, so this may be a read error. V gene TRBV7-9 combines with J gene TRBJ2-3; 7 bases map to TRBD2. With 3 bases clipped from V and 1 base from J, the junction kept 1 base outside the gene matches. Germline V gives CDR1 SEHNR, CDR2 FQNEAQ (reference sequence). The CDR3 contains 14 residues. CDR3 in amino acids: CASSFTSGTDTQYF. The CDR3 bases are TGTGCCAGCAGCTTCACTAGCGGCACAGATACGCAGTATTTT.

The chain employs TRBV7-2 and TRBJ1-5, with a tentative D call TRBD1 (6 bases). Trimming removed 1 base from V and 0 bases from J, with 13 bases in between. The length of the CDR3 is 17 residues. Germline loops: CDR1 SGHTA, CDR2 FQGNSA. CDR3 in DNA: TGTGCCAGCAGCTTAGGGGGGCGGCACTATAGCAATCAGCCCCAGCATTTT. As protein: CASSLGGRHYSNQPQHF.

In regard to this clone: At the DNA level, this CDR3 is encoded by other sequences in the same sample as well. The J gene is TRBJ2-7, the V gene TRBV5-1, with 11 positions matching TRBD2. V gave up 2 bases and J gave up 0 bases; unmatched junction bases: 1. The CDR3 consists of 15 residues. Germline values: CDR1 SGHRS, CDR2 YFSETQ. CDR3 region: CASSFLAGGSYEQYF. The CDR3 region has the DNA TGCGCCAGCAGCTTCCTAGCGGGAGGCTCCTACGAGCAGTACTTC.